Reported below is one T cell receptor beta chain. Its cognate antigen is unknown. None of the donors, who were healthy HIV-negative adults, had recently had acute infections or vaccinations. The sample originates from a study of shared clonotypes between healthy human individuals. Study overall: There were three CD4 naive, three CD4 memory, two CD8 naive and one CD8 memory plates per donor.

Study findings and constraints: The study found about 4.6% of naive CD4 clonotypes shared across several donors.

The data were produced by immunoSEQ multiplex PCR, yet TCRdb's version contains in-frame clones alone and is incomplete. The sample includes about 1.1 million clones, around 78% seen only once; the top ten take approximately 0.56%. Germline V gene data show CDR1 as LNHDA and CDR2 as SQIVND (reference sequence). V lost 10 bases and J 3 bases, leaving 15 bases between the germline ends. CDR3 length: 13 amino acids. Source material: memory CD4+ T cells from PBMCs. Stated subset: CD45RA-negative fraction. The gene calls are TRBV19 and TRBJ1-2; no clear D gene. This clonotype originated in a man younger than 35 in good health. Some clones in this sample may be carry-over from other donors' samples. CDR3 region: CATERQSYYGYTF. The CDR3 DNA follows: TGTGCCACCGAGCGGCAGTCCTACTATGGCTACACCTTC.